These T cell receptor beta chains were read from a single sample in a study of blood T cells in healthy people across ages. Via MiXCR, TCRdb re-called the 5' RACE reads, giving one row per CDR3 protein. Of 1.5 million to 2 million distinct CDR3 sequences detected, roughly 49% appear once; the ten largest clones hold over 2%. The sequenced sample consisted of blood. The source of these receptors is a woman aged 40 to 49 in good health. The CDR3 runs from the conserved cysteine through the conserved F or W. D genes are given only for firm matches. Expanded clones are given a class, and other clones once, few, many or no size at all.

.	TRBV4-1	TRBJ2-7	.	TGCGCCAGCAGCCAAGGGGCTAGTGAGGCCTACGAGCAGTACTTC	CASSQGASEAYEQYF
.	TRBV11-2	TRBJ2-1	.	TGTGCCAGCAGCGGAGACAGAAGCTGGAGTTTCTACAATGAGCAGTTCTTC	CASSGDRSWSFYNEQFF
.	TRBV11-2	TRBJ2-7	.	TGTGCCAGCAGCTTAGCTCAGGGGGGAAGGTACGAGCAGTACTTC	CASSLAQGGRYEQYF
few	TRBV20-1	TRBJ2-7	.	TGCAGTGCCCCATCCAGCACGATCGAGCAGTACTTC	CSAPSSTIEQYF
.	TRBV2	TRBJ2-3	.	TGTGCCAGCAGACATGGGACAGATACGCAGTATTTT	CASRHGTDTQYF
few	TRBV12-3/TRBV12-4	TRBJ1-5	.	TGTGCCAGCAGCCCTCAGGGAGTTCAGCCCCAGCATTTT	CASSPQGVQPQHF
few	TRBV7-2	TRBJ2-5	.	TGTGCCAGCAGCCTATTCGGACCTCTAAAGGAAGAGACCCAGTACTTC	CASSLFGPLKEETQYF
.	TRBV20-1	TRBJ1-2	.	TGCAGTGCTAGAGATCGGGGAAGGGGAGTCCTTGCTAACTATGGCTACACCTTC	CSARDRGRGVLANYGYTF
.	TRBV24-1	TRBJ2-5	.	TGTGCCACCAGTGATTGCGGTCAGAGGGAGACCCAGTACTTC	CATSDCGQRETQYF
few	TRBV5-1	TRBJ2-5	.	TGCGCCAGCAGCTCCGGACTCCATCAAGAGACCCAGTACTTC	CASSSGLHQETQYF